This T cell receptor (beta chain) originates from a study of blood T cells in healthy people across ages. Study in general: About one barcoded beta molecule was captured per two T cells (by template switching).

V was pared by 5 bases and J by 4 bases, with 5 bases of the junction left unmatched. Looked up from germline, CDR1 is LNHNV and CDR2 is YYDKDF (reference sequence). The CDR3 totals 14 residues. Next came a second PCR, run for roughly 6 to 11 cycles, which used a sample-barcoded 5' primer along with a J-beta primer mix. Using its own MiXCR run on the 5' RACE reads, TCRdb lists one record per CDR3 protein. Of some 550,000 distinct CDR3 sequences listed, 45% to 55% are singletons. V usage is TRBV15 and J usage is TRBJ2-1, with 7 bases lining up with TRBD2. The clonotype comes from a man aged 80 or over in good health. Sequencing was done on a sample of blood. As DNA, the CDR3 is TGTGCCACCAGCTTTAGCGGGCCATACAATGAGCAGTTCTTC. Protein product: CATSFSGPYNEQFF.